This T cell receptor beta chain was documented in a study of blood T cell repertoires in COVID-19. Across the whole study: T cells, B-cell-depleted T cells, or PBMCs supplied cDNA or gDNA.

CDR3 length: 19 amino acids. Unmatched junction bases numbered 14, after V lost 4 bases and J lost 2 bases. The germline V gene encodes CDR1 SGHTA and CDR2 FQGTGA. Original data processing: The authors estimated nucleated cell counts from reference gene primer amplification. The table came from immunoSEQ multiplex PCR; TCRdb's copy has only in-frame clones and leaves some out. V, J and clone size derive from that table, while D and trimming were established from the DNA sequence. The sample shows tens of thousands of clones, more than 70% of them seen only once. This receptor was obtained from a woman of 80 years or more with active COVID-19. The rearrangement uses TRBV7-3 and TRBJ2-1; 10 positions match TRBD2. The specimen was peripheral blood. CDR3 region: CASSSGASGRVLTYNEQFF. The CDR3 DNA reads TGTGCCAGCAGCTCAGGGGCTAGCGGGAGAGTCCTTACCTACAATGAGCAGTTCTTC.